The 15 T cell receptor beta chains below were found in one sample sequenced in a study of T cells after yellow fever vaccination. TCRdb processed the 5' RACE reads anew with MiXCR; each CDR3 protein has one entry. The repertoire holds some 220,000 distinct CDR3 sequences, with under 3.5% as singletons. The material sequenced was CD4+ T cells sorted from PBMCs, taken 10 days after the yellow fever booster vaccination. These receptors came from a man aged 18 to 29 who received the YFV17D yellow fever vaccine.

The chain links TRBV7-2 to TRBJ2-2; possibly TRBD1 for D (6 bases). The germline V gene has CDR1 SGHTA and CDR2 FQGNSA. The V and J ends lost 1 base and 8 bases respectively, with 11 bases between them. The CDR3 spans 14 residues. CDR3 sequence (DNA): TGTGCCAGCAGCTTAGTCCCAGGGGTGGGGGAGCTGTTTTTT. Translation gives CASSLVPGVGELFF.

This chain links TRBV3-1 with TRBJ2-1; 7 nucleotides agree with TRBD1. The CDR3 sequence is 14 residues long. CDR1 LGHDT and CDR2 YNNKEL come from the germline V gene (reference sequence). The J segment lost 9 bases and the V segment lost 4 bases, leaving 9 bases of the junction unmatched. The CDR3 spells CASSLRQGLGEQFF. In DNA form, the CDR3 reads TGTGCCAGCAGCCTTAGACAGGGTCTTGGTGAGCAGTTCTTC.

The V and J genes are TRBV7-2 and TRBJ2-6; 8 nucleotides line up with TRBD1. This CDR3 is 16 amino acids long. V shed 5 bases, J shed 2 bases, and the junction held 5 bases outside the gene matches. Germline CDR1 is SGHTA and CDR2 is FQGNSA. In nucleotides, the CDR3 is TGTGCCAGCAGCCCCCAGACAGGGGCTGGGGCCAACGTCCTGACTTTC. It yields the protein CASSPQTGAGANVLTF.

This clonotype came up many times. The V and J genes are TRBV6-6 and TRBJ1-6; D gene unclear. V was clipped by 4 bases and J by 9 bases, with 4 bases between them. CDR1 MNHNY and CDR2 SVGAGI come from the germline V gene (reference sequence). The CDR3 runs 11 residues. The CDR3 loop is CASSSSSPLHF. DNA for the CDR3: TGTGCCAGCAGTTCGAGTTCACCCCTCCACTTT.

This clonotype appeared many times. The chain joins TRBV18 to TRBJ1-1, with 7 bases that match TRBD1. CDR3 length equals 18 residues. V trimming: 1 base; J trimming: 0 bases; junction bases outside the gene matches: 11. CDR1 and CDR2 from the germline V gene are KGHSH and LQKENI. The CDR3 protein is CASSPRSTGRDMNTEAFF. Here the CDR3 DNA reads TGTGCCAGCTCACCACGGTCGACAGGGCGCGACATGAACACTGAAGCTTTCTTT.

This chain links TRBV7-2 with TRBJ2-7; the D gene is possibly TRBD2 (6 bases). The CDR3 spans 15 residues. Per germline, CDR1 SGHTA and CDR2 FQGNSA. The V gene lost 2 bases and the J gene lost 0 bases, with 11 bases spanning the gap. CDR3: CASSLWTTGSYEQYV. In DNA, the CDR3 is TGTGCCAGCAGCTTATGGACTACTGGCTCCTACGAGCAGTACGTC.

This rearrangement joins TRBV20-1 to TRBJ2-3; the match to TRBD2 covers 11 bases. The CDR3 contains 14 residues. CDR1 and CDR2 from the germline V gene are DFQATT and SNEGSKA (reference sequence). With V trimmed by 6 bases and J by 6 bases, 8 bases remained unmatched. CDR3 sequence reads: CSACSSGGSDTQYF. In DNA, the CDR3 is TGCAGTGCATGCTCTAGCGGGGGGTCTGATACGCAGTATTTT.

This sequence joins TRBV7-9 and TRBJ2-1; 10 bases line up with TRBD2. In germline, CDR1 is SEHNR, CDR2 FQNEAQ (reference sequence). The length of the CDR3 is 15 residues. The junction had 5 bases not matched to a gene; V was cut back by 1 base and J by 8 bases. The DNA of the CDR3 is TGTGCCAGCAGCTTAGAACTAGCGGGGATGGATGAGCAGTTCTTC. Its protein is CASSLELAGMDEQFF.

V and J are TRBV18 and TRBJ1-1, with 7 positions matching TRBD1. Germline V CDR1 and CDR2: KGHSH, LQKENI. The V and J ends lost 0 bases and 5 bases, in that order; junction bases with no gene match: 9. The CDR3 sequence is 16 residues long. DNA of the CDR3: TGTGCCAGCTCACCACCGAATTATGAGGGGGCGACTGAAGCTTTCTTT. Encoded protein: CASSPPNYEGATEAFF.

The chain combines TRBV5-4 with TRBJ2-7; the D gene is possibly TRBD1 (6 bases). Germline CDR1 SGHNT, CDR2 YYREEE (reference sequence). The V gene lost 0 bases and the J gene lost 0 bases, with 10 bases spanning the gap. The CDR3 extends over 15 amino acids. In DNA, the CDR3 is TGTGCCAGCAGCTTGGGGACAGACCTCTCCTACGAGCAGTACTTC. Amino acids: CASSLGTDLSYEQYF. Based on the CDR3 plus reference TRBV5-4 and TRBJ2-7, the full variable domain is ETGVTQSPTHLIKTRGQQVTLRCSSQSGHNTVSWYQQALGQGPQFIFQYYREEENGRGNFPPRFSGLQFPNYSSELNVNALELDDSALYLCASSLGTDLSYEQYFGPGTRLTVT.

This clonotype was found many times. The chain joins TRBV9 to TRBJ1-1, with no clear D. The CDR3 spans 14 residues. Germline CDR1 is SGDLS and CDR2 is YYNGEE. Trimming removed 4 bases at V and 8 bases at J, with 18 bases between. CDR3 in DNA: TGTGCCAGCAGCCCCCCGGGAGTCAGCGCCGAAGCTTTCTTT. It specifies CASSPPGVSAEAFF. Full variable domain (outside the CDR3, taken from reference TRBV9 and TRBJ1-1): DSGVTQTPKHLITATGQRVTLRCSPRSGDLSVYWYQQSLDQGLQFLIQYYNGEERAKGNILERFSAQQFPDLHSELNLSSLELGDSALYFCASSPPGVSAEAFFGQGTRLTVV.

The chain has TRBV12-3 or TRBV12-4 and TRBJ2-2; 8 bases fit TRBD1. After removal of 6 bases from V and 7 bases from J, the junction contained 16 bases not matched to a gene. The CDR3 contains 17 residues. The CDR3 spells CASSPLVGQALNGELFF. CDR3 DNA: TGTGCCAGCAGCCCCCTCGTGGGACAGGCCCTGAACGGGGAGCTGTTTTTT.

Only a few counts were recorded for this clonotype. The V call is TRBV7-9, the J call TRBJ2-6, with 7 bases identical to TRBD2. CDR1 is SEHNR, CDR2 FQNEAQ, per germline (reference sequence). The CDR3 runs to 17 residues. V was clipped by 5 bases and J by 0 bases; unmatched bases: 7. CDR3 bases: TGTGCCAGCAGCCCTGGGCGGGAGATCTCTGGGGCCAACGTCCTGACTTTC. It codes for CASSPGREISGANVLTF.

This clonotype was seen at least ten times. The J gene is TRBJ1-2, the V gene TRBV7-2; D not resolved. Looked up from germline, CDR1 is SGHTA and CDR2 is FQGNSA. The V end was cut by 6 bases, the J end by 4 bases, with 18 bases between. This CDR3 region has 15 residues. CDR3 residues: CASREAPGIIYGYTF. In DNA, the CDR3 is TGTGCCAGCAGAGAGGCACCGGGGATCATCTATGGCTACACCTTC.

This clonotype was counted between two and nine times. The chain combines TRBV7-9 with TRBJ1-1; D uncertain. Germline CDR1 SEHNR, CDR2 FQNEAQ (reference sequence). Trimming shortened V by 0 bases and J by 4 bases, and 18 bases separated the two germline ends. The CDR3 sequence is 17 residues long. The CDR3 nucleotides read TGTGCCAGCAGCTTAGCCTGGGTGGAGGGAGATAGCACTGAAGCTTTCTTT. This codes for CASSLAWVEGDSTEAFF.